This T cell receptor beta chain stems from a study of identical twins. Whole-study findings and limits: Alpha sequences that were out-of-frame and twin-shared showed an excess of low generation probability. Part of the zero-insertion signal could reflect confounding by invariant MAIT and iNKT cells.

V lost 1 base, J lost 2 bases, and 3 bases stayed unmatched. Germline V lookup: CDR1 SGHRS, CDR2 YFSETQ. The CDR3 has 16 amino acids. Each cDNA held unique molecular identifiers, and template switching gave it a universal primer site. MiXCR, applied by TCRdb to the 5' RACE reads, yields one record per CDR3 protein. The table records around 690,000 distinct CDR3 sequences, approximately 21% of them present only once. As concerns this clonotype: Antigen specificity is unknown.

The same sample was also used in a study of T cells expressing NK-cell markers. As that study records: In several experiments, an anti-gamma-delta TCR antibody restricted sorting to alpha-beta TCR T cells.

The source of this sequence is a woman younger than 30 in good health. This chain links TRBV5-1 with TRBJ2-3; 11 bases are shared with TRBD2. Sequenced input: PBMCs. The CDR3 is CASSLPSGRSTDTQYF. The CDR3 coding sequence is TGCGCCAGCAGCTTGCCTAGCGGGAGGTCCACAGATACGCAGTATTTT.